This TCR beta chain was sequenced for a study of shared T cell receptors in the human thymus. The germline CDR1 and CDR2 sequences are ENHRY and SYGVKD. The trim removed 6 bases at V and 2 bases at J, leaving 5 bases unmatched. This CDR3 region has 14 residues. The data were produced by immunoSEQ multiplex PCR, yet TCRdb's version contains in-frame clones alone and is incomplete. The sample has more than 550,000 clones, 80% to 90% seen once. This sample was shared with a second study, whose subject was human thymus T cells. According to that study: Blood and thymic repertoires both appeared biased in V and J gene usage.

The sequence was obtained from a boy in the first two years of life with a congenital heart defect. Sequencing used thymocytes. This chain uses TRBV10-3 with TRBJ1-2; 8 nucleotides match TRBD1. The chain's CDR3 is CAIRPGQENYGYTF. DNA of the CDR3: TGTGCCATCAGGCCGGGACAGGAGAACTATGGCTACACCTTC.